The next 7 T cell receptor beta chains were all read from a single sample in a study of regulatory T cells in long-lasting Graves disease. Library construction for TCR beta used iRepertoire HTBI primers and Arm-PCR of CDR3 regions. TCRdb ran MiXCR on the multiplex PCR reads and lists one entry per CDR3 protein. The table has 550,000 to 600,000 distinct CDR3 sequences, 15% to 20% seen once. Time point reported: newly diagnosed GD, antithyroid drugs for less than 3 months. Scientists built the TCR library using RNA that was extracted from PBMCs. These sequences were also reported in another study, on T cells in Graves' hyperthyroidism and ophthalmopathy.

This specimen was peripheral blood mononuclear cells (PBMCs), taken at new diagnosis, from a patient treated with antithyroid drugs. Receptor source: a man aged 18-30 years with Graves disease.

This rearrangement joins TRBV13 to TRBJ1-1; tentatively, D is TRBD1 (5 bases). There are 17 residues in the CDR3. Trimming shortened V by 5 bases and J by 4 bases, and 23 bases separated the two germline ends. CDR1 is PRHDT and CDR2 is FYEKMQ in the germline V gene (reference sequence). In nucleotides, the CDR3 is TGTGCCAGCAGCCCAACTACACCAAACCCGGGGGGCACTGAAGCTTTCTTT. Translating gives CASSPTTPNPGGTEAFF.

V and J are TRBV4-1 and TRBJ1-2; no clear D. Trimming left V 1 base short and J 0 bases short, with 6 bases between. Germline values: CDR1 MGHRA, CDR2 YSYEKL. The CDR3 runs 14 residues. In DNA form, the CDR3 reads TGCGCCAGCAGCCAAGTAACCTCTAACTATGGCTACACCTTC. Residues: CASSQVTSNYGYTF.

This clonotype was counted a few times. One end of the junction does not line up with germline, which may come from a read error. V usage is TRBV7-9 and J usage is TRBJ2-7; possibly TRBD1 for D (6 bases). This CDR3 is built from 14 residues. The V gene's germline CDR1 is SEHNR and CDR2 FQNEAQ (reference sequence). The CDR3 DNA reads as TGTGCCAGCAGCTTAGTTGTGGGTCCGACAGGCCCAGACTTC. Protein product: CASSLVVGPTGPDF.

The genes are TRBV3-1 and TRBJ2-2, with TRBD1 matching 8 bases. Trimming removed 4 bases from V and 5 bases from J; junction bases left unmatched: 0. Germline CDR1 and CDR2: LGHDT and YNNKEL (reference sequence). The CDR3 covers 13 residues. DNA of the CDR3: TGTGCCAGCAGCCGGACAGGGACCGGGGAGCTGTTTTTT. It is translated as CASSRTGTGELFF.

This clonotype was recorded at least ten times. CDR3 sequence: CASSFGGGGYGYTF. The CDR3 bases are TGTGCCAGCTCCTTTGGAGGGGGAGGCTATGGCTACACCTTC. The rearrangement links TRBV12-3 or TRBV12-4 to TRBJ1-2; possibly TRBD1 for D (6 bases). There are 14 residues in the CDR3. V was cut by 8 bases and J by 4 bases, with 17 bases left in between.

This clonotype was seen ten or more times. The CDR3 spells CASRRGSEQYF. The CDR3 DNA is TGTGCCAGCAGGCGCGGGAGCGAGCAGTACTTC. The chain links TRBV3-1 to TRBJ2-7; 7 bases align to TRBD2. The germline gives CDR1 LGHDT, CDR2 YNNKEL (reference sequence). V trimming: 6 bases; J trimming: 6 bases; junction bases outside the gene matches: 2. CDR3 length equals 11 residues.

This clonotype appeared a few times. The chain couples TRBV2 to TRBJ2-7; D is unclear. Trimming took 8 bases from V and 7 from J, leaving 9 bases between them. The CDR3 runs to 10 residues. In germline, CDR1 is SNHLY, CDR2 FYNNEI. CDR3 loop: CASGDIEQYF. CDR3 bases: TGTGCCAGCGGAGACATTGAGCAGTACTTC.